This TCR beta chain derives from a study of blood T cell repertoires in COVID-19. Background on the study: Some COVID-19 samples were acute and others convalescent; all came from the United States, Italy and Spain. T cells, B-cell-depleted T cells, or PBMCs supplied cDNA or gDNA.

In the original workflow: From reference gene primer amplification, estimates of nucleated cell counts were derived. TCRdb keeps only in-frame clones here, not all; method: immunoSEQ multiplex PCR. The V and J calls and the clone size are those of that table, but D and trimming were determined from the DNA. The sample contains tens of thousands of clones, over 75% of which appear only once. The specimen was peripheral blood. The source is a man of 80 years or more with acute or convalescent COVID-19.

The CDR3: CASSLFGLADESYEQYF. The CDR3, as DNA: TGTGCCAGCAGTTTATTCGGACTAGCGGACGAATCTTACGAGCAGTACTTC. This chain connects TRBV27 to TRBJ2-7; 10 nucleotides agree with TRBD2. The CDR3 is 17 amino acids. The ends lost 1 base at V and 4 bases at J; junction bases unmatched: 10. CDR1 and CDR2 from the germline V gene are MNHEY and SMNVEV (reference sequence).